The sequence of this TCR beta chain was determined in a study of lymphopenia after photon versus proton radiotherapy. Findings and caveats of the study: Authors raise, but do not show, better survival with proton therapy. In patients who died, overall survival fell as post-nadir TCR diversity dropped more. Post-nadir diversity loss with photons came from oligoclonal expansion, particularly CD8+ Temra cells. Under photons, naive T cells and diversity fell while effector/memory populations rose.

CDR1 is ENHRY and CDR2 is SYGVKD in the germline V gene. The CDR3 consists of 12 residues. V was clipped by 10 bases and J by 6 bases; unmatched bases: 5. Assay used: immunoSEQ multiplex PCR; TCRdb lists only in-frame clones, some missing. The data show 160,000 or so clones, with around 85% seen just once and roughly 4.7% held by the top ten. Worth noting for this clone: What it recognizes is unknown.

Sequences were derived from peripheral blood, sampled from a patient treated with photon-based radiotherapy. This TCR was sampled from a man between 45 and 60 years old with gastric cancer. This chain links TRBV10-3 with TRBJ2-7, with 11 bases fitting TRBD2. The chain's CDR3 is CATTSGRTEQYF. CDR3 sequence (DNA): TGTGCCACTACTAGCGGGAGAACCGAGCAGTACTTC.